A selection of T cell receptor beta chains follows, all from one sample in a study of T cell repertoires in cytomegalovirus infection. TCRdb used MiXCR to reprocess the reads, holding one entry per CDR3 protein. The sample lists around 630,000 distinct CDR3 sequences, 24% occurring once. Material: CD8+ T cells from PBMCs. The receptors shown here come from a human donor in good health (CMV status not recorded). Some clones in this sample may be carry-over from other donors' samples. Each CDR3 is given with its conserved first and last residue. D genes are given only for firm matches. The size entry is marked missing in some rows and otherwise reads once, few, many or a size class.

NA	TRBV28	TRBJ1-1	NA	TGTGCCAGCAGTTTTAGTACTTGGAGCACTGAAGCTTTCTTT	CASSFSTWSTEAFF
NA	TRBV20-1	TRBJ1-2	few	TGCAGTGCTCGCCCGGTAGGGGGTGAGGACTATGGCTACACCTTC	CSARPVGGEDYGYTF
NA	TRBV27	TRBJ2-3	NA	TGTGCCAGCAGTTCAGACTACAAAATCAGCACAGATACGCAGTATTTT	CASSSDYKISTDTQYF
TRBD2	TRBV6-5	TRBJ2-1	many	TGTGCCAGCAGTTACGAGGGCCTAGCGGGGGGGCTTACCTACAATGAGCAGTTCTTC	CASSYEGLAGGLTYNEQFF
TRBD1	TRBV20-1	TRBJ1-2	NA	TGCAGTGCTAGAGACCTACTTATACAGGGGAAAGAACATCCCTATGGCTACACCTTC	CSARDLLIQGKEHPYGYTF
NA	TRBV7-9	TRBJ2-7	few	TGTGCCAGCAGTTCAATGAGGGACGTATCTTCCTACGAGCAGTACTTC	CASSSMRDVSSYEQYF
NA	TRBV28	TRBJ1-6	NA	TGTGCCAGCAGACAAAGGGTGGGTTCACCCCTCCACTTT	CASRQRVGSPLHF
NA	TRBV19	TRBJ1-2	NA	TGTGCCAGTGAAATGGTGGGCCGCCGCTATGGCTACACCTTC	CASEMVGRRYGYTF
TRBD1	TRBV28	TRBJ2-3	few	TGTGCCAGCAGTTGGACAGGGGGCGAGGTAACAGATACGCAGTATTTT	CASSWTGGEVTDTQYF
NA	TRBV7-8	TRBJ2-7	many	TGTGCCAGCAGCGGAGGGGCCTTTTCGTACGAGCAGTACTTC	CASSGGAFSYEQYF
NA	TRBV7-9	TRBJ1-1	NA	TGTGCCAGCAGCTTAGTAGGGATGGGGCAGAACACTGAAGCTTTCTTT	CASSLVGMGQNTEAFF
NA	TRBV29-1	TRBJ2-1	many	TGCAGCGTTTACTTTTACAATGAGCAGTTCTTC	CSVYFYNEQFF
TRBD1	TRBV7-8	TRBJ1-5	many	TGTGCCAGCAGCGCGTTGGGACAGGGGTTCGAGCCCCAGCATTTT	CASSALGQGFEPQHF
NA	TRBV7-9	TRBJ1-2	NA	TGTGCCAGCAGCGCCGAAAAAGCCGGAGGCTACACCTTC	CASSAEKAGGYTF
NA	TRBV6-6	TRBJ1-1	NA	TGTGCCAGCAGTTACTCCCCTGAAGCTTTCTTT	CASSYSPEAFF
TRBD2	TRBV4-3	TRBJ2-3	few	TGCGCCAGCAGCCTCGGGACTAGCGGGAGTAGCACAGATACGCAGTATTTT	CASSLGTSGSSTDTQYF
TRBD1	TRBV7-8	TRBJ2-1	many	TGTGCCAGCAGCTCAAGCTGGGACAGGCCAAGGGACAATGAGCAGTTCTTC	CASSSSWDRPRDNEQFF
TRBD1	TRBV9	TRBJ2-2	few	TGTGCCAGCAAAACAGGGGCCGGGGAGCTGTTTTTT	CASKTGAGELFF
TRBD1	TRBV6-5	TRBJ2-7	NA	TGTGCCGCAGGGCCAGGGGGCGAGCAGTACTTC	CAAGPGGEQYF
NA	TRBV3-1	TRBJ2-2	few	TGTGCCAGCCTCTCGGGATCGAACACCGGGGAGCTGTTTTTT	CASLSGSNTGELFF
TRBD2	TRBV6-4	TRBJ2-3	NA	TGTGCCAGCAGTTTACTAGCGGGGGACCCCACAGATACGCAGTATTTT	CASSLLAGDPTDTQYF
NA	TRBV7-6	TRBJ1-1	many	TGTGCCAGCAGCTTAGACCCAGAGGGAGAAGCTTTCTTT	CASSLDPEGEAFF
NA	TRBV6-2/TRBV6-3	TRBJ2-5	NA	TGTGCCAGCGGAGAGGTAGGAGAGACCCAGTACTTC	CASGEVGETQYF
NA	TRBV7-9	TRBJ2-2	NA	TGTGCCAGCAGCTTAGCTTCGAGCGGGGAGCTGTTTTTT	CASSLASSGELFF
NA	TRBV7-9	TRBJ2-3	many	TGTGCCAGCAGCCCCCGGGACAGATTGTTCGGGGGGAGCACAGATACGCAGTATTTT	CASSPRDRLFGGSTDTQYF
TRBD1	TRBV7-9	TRBJ2-2	many	TGTGCCAGCAGCTCCAGGACAGGGCTGGTCGGGGAGCTGTTTTTT	CASSSRTGLVGELFF
NA	TRBV7-2	TRBJ2-5	many	TGTGCCAGCAGCTTAGTCGTTGCAGGGAAACAAGAGACCCAGTACTTC	CASSLVVAGKQETQYF
NA	TRBV29-1	TRBJ1-3	few	TGCAGCGTCGGACAGAGGACTGGAAACACCATATATTTT	CSVGQRTGNTIYF
TRBD1	TRBV6-2/TRBV6-3	TRBJ2-1	few	TGTGCCAGCAGCCCCCGGACAGGCCCTAGATACAATGAGCAGTTCTTC	CASSPRTGPRYNEQFF